Listed below are T cell receptor beta chains from one sample, sequenced in a study of control samples from healthy donors and cancer patients. Using immunoSEQ multiplex PCR, the repertoire was profiled, and TCRdb retains in-frame clones only, with some absent. The table has about 120,000 clones, more than 70% seen once; the top ten hold 30% to 50%. The material sequenced was blood. The receptors were sampled from a man aged 50-60 years in good health. CDR3s include the opening cysteine and the closing phenylalanine or tryptophan.

j_call,v_call,cdr3_aa
TRBJ1-1,TRBV12-3/TRBV12-4,CASTDERPEAFF
TRBJ1-2,TRBV2,CASSDEVNYGYTF
TRBJ1-1,TRBV18,CASSPPNPDGSAFF
TRBJ1-2,TRBV18,CASSPPVAGQIGYTF
TRBJ1-1,TRBV6-5,CASSYRPQAEAFF
TRBJ1-1,TRBV9,CASSVEDNRVGTEAFF
TRBJ2-1,TRBV9,CASSVPRGGASSYNEQFF
TRBJ1-1,TRBV19,CASTPRGGRMNTEAFF
TRBJ2-1,TRBV9,CASSGTQSSYNEQFF
TRBJ2-7,TRBV7-2,CASSPGGFYEQYF
TRBJ1-2,TRBV7-2,CASSFDPGQGSGGYTF
TRBJ2-2,TRBV9,CASSVGQGANTGELFF
TRBJ1-5,TRBV9,CASSVDGEDRGQNQPQHF
TRBJ1-3,TRBV29-1,CSGLGNTIYF
TRBJ1-5,TRBV7-2,CASSLAGSNQPQHF
TRBJ2-6,TRBV5-1,CASSLGGDSGANVLTF
TRBJ1-2,TRBV11-2,CASSARTETFYGYTF
TRBJ2-5,TRBV30,CAWRLGTGGKETQYF
TRBJ2-2,TRBV15,CATSRDEGDSGELFF
TRBJ2-7,TRBV9,CASSVGGNIRYEQYF
TRBJ1-2,TRBV2,CASSETGSRTF
TRBJ1-3,TRBV4-1,CASSQERRNTIYF
TRBJ2-4,TRBV2,CASSESSSGGLAKNIQYF
TRBJ1-6,TRBV3-1/TRBV3-2,CASSQGVFNSPLHF
TRBJ1-5,TRBV19,CASSMGSYSNQPQHF
TRBJ2-1,TRBV9,CASSAETGLEQFF
TRBJ2-7,TRBV2,CASSERMGQVYEQYF
TRBJ1-1,TRBV5-1,CASSSLGRGPTEAFF
TRBJ2-1,TRBV12-3/TRBV12-4,CASKPGPYNEQFF
TRBJ2-3,TRBV7-2,CASSRPNFLLSTDTQYF
TRBJ1-5,TRBV19,CASTYGQGNQPQHF